These 6 T cell receptor beta chains share one sample of origin, sequenced in a study of T cells in women clearing cervical HPV infection. The assay was immunoSEQ multiplex PCR, and TCRdb's table has in-frame clones only and misses some. Its clone listing holds roughly 22,000 clones. The material sequenced was blood buffy coat. Receptors were obtained from a woman aged 18-70 years with a cervical HPV16 infection that either progressed to CIN3+ or cleared (not recorded which).

About this clone: The read finishes 3 residues shy of the CDR3 end, and the germline J gene is used to complete it. The gene calls are TRBV2 and TRBJ2-3; maybe TRBD2 (5 bases). The length of the CDR3 is 13 residues. Germline CDR1 SNHLY, CDR2 FYNNEI. The CDR3 sequence is CASSESSGETQYF. CDR3 DNA, as far as it was read: TGTGCCAGCAGTGAATCGTCCGGGGAGACG. The whole variable domain, filled in from reference TRBV2 and TRBJ2-3, reads EPEVTQTPSHQVTQMGQEVILRCVPISNHLYFYWYRQILGQKVEFLVSFYNNEISEKSEIFDDQFSVERPDGSNFTLKIRSTKLEDSAMYFCASSESSGETQYFGPGTRLTVL.

Worth noting for this clone: The CDR3 end lies 3 residues beyond the end of the read and is filled in from the germline J gene. V and J are TRBV19 and TRBJ2-2; the D gene is possibly TRBD1 (5 bases). This CDR3 has 15 amino acids. Germline assignment: CDR1 LNHDA and CDR2 SQIVND (reference sequence). The covered CDR3 bases are TGTGCCAGTAGTAAAACAATCGACAGAAATTCACCG. Its protein is CASSKTIDRNSP. The full-length CDR3 reads as CASSKTIDRNSPLFF.

As for this clone: The DNA ends 3 residues before the CDR3 does, and the rest of the CDR3 is filled in from the germline J gene. V is TRBV30 and J is TRBJ1-2, with TRBD1 as a possible D gene (5 bases). Germline values: CDR1 GTSNPN, CDR2 SVGIG (reference sequence). CDR3 length: 15 residues. Here the CDR3 reads CAWSLKRGTSYDYTF. The CDR3 DNA, read in part, is TGTGCCTGGAGTCTTAAGCGGGGGACGAGCTACGAC.

Comment on this clone: The CDR3 goes on 3 residues after the read ends, and that part is filled in from the germline J gene. This rearrangement joins TRBV19 to TRBJ1-1; no clear D. The CDR3 totals 13 residues. Germline V gene sequence: CDR1 LNHDA, CDR2 SQIVND (reference sequence). The CDR3 DNA, read in part, is TGTGCCAGTAGTATTAGCGGGAATAATGAG. The encoded protein is CASSISGNNE. In full, the CDR3 reads CASSISGNNEAFF.

Of note for this clone: The read comes to an end 3 residues before the CDR3 does, leaving the germline J gene to fill in the end. This sequence joins TRBV6-1 and TRBJ1-2, with no clear D. V was clipped by 4 bases and J by 6 bases, with 18 bases between them. Germline loops: CDR1 MNHNS, CDR2 SASEGT. The CDR3 spans 15 residues. The CDR3 is CASSAYTAQRNGYTF. Incomplete CDR3 DNA: TGTGCCAGCAGTGCATACACTGCACAGAGAAATGGC.

As for this clone: The read terminates 3 residues ahead of where the CDR3 ends, so the germline J gene completes it. This chain joins TRBV30 and TRBJ1-1; D is possibly TRBD1 (5 bases). CDR1 is GTSNPN and CDR2 is SVGIG in the germline V gene (reference sequence). The CDR3 runs 15 residues. Trimming removed 2 bases from V and 3 bases from J, with 16 bases in between. Partial CDR3 DNA: TGTGCCTGGAGTTTCCCCCTGGGGGGTGACACTGAA. It yields the protein CAWSFPLGGDTE. The full CDR3 reads CAWSFPLGGDTEAFF.